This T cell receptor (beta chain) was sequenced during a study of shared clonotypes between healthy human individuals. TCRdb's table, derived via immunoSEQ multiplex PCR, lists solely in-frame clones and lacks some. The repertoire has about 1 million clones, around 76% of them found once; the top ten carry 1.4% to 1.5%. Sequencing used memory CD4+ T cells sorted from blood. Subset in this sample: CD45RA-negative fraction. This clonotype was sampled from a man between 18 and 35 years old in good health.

Here the CDR3 DNA reads TGTGCCAGCAGCTCGGCCCAACTAGCGGACTCCTACAATGAGCAGTTCTTC. It encodes CASSSAQLADSYNEQFF. The V gene is TRBV7-9, the J gene TRBJ2-1, with 8 bases lining up with TRBD2. The trim removed 4 bases at V and 0 bases at J, leaving 8 bases unmatched. The CDR3 has 17 residues. Per the germline V gene, CDR1 is SEHNR and CDR2 is FQNEAQ (reference sequence).